The next 31 T cell receptor beta chains were all read from a single sample in a study of blood T cell repertoires in COVID-19. The repertoire was sequenced with immunoSEQ multiplex PCR; TCRdb's copy has only in-frame clones and lacks some. The repertoire holds approximately 300,000 clones, with roughly 86% as singletons. What was sequenced was PBMCs or T cells enriched from blood (not recorded which). The receptors come from a woman under 30 who had recovered from COVID-19.

Written as DNA, the CDR3 is TGTGCCAGCAGCTTAGGTGGAAGAACAGAATTATACGAGCAGTACTTC. It yields the protein CASSLGGRTELYEQYF. This rearrangement joins TRBV7-6 to TRBJ2-7; D is unresolved. V lost 1 base and J 4 bases, leaving 17 bases between the germline ends. Germline V CDR1 and CDR2: SGHVS, FNYEAQ. CDR3 length: 16 amino acids. Full variable domain (outside the CDR3, taken from reference TRBV7-6 and TRBJ2-7): GAGVSQSPRYKVTKRGQDVALRCDPISGHVSLYWYRQALGQGPEFLTYFNYEAQQDKSGLPNDRFSAERPEGSISTLTIQRTEQRDSAMYRCASSLGGRTELYEQYFGPGTRLTVT.

V usage is TRBV11-2 and J usage is TRBJ2-7; D is uncertain. Trimming removed 3 bases at V and 3 bases at J, with 9 bases between. This CDR3 spans 13 amino acids. Germline V gene data show CDR1 as SGHAT and CDR2 as FQNNGV. The CDR3 loop is CASSLSGGYEQYF. The CDR3 DNA reads as TGTGCCAGCAGCTTGTCCGGTGGCTACGAGCAGTACTTC.

To note about this clone: The same CDR3 can be traced to other DNA sequences in this sample. The chain carries TRBV7-8 and TRBJ2-3; the match to TRBD1 covers 8 bases. V lost 1 base, J lost 2 bases, and 5 bases stayed unmatched. This CDR3 is built from 16 residues. Looked up from germline, CDR1 is SGHVS and CDR2 is FQNEAQ. CDR3 amino acids: CASSLVAGQDTDTQYF. Here the CDR3 DNA reads TGTGCCAGCAGCTTAGTTGCGGGACAGGACACAGATACGCAGTATTTT.

This clone was observed a few times. This chain uses TRBV4-1 with TRBJ1-1; D call uncertain. V gave up 0 bases and J gave up 10 bases, with 12 bases separating them. Germline loops: CDR1 MGHRA, CDR2 YSYEKL. CDR3 length equals 13 residues. The CDR3 here is CASSQDGVLGAFF. CDR3 coding DNA: TGCGCCAGCAGCCAAGATGGGGTACTAGGAGCTTTCTTT.

The V gene is TRBV30, the J gene TRBJ1-4; TRBD1 agrees at 9 bases. The V and J ends lost 1 base and 6 bases, in that order; junction bases with no gene match: 6. This CDR3 is built from 15 residues. CDR1 and CDR2 from the germline V gene are GTSNPN and SVGIG (reference sequence). For the CDR3, the DNA is TGTGCCTGGAGTGAACCGGGACAGGGATATGAAAAACTGTTTTTT. Amino acids: CAWSEPGQGYEKLFF.

This clone has just one count. The gene calls are TRBV5-6 and TRBJ1-1; a weak D match, TRBD1 (5 bases). The CDR3 has 13 amino acids. Germline values: CDR1 SGHDT, CDR2 YYEEEE. The V end lost 0 bases, the J end lost 10 bases, and 13 bases lay between the germline ends. CDR3 in amino acids: CASSLGRPQGAFF. In DNA, the CDR3 is TGTGCCAGCAGCTTGGGCCGGCCCCAGGGAGCTTTCTTT.

This chain connects TRBV12-5 to TRBJ1-5; TRBD1 agrees at 7 bases. The V gene end was trimmed by 4 bases and the J gene end by 0 bases; junction bases not matched to a gene: 15. The CDR3 is 19 amino acids. The germline V gene encodes CDR1 LGHNT and CDR2 FRNRAP. CDR3 amino acids: CASGSFPGQNTYSNQPQHF. The CDR3 DNA reads as TGTGCTAGTGGTTCCTTTCCGGGACAGAACACTTATAGCAATCAGCCCCAGCATTTT. Filled out from reference TRBV12-5 and TRBJ1-5, the complete variable domain reads DARVTQTPRHKVTEMGQEVTMRCQPILGHNTVFWYRQTMMQGLELLAYFRNRAPLDDSGMPKDRFSAEMPDATLATLKIQPSEPRDSAVYFCASGSFPGQNTYSNQPQHFGDGTRLSIL.

In this sample, this clone turned up many times. The chain joins TRBV28 to TRBJ1-4; D is perhaps TRBD1 (6 bases). Trimming took off 5 bases at V and 8 bases at J, with 15 bases between the two ends. Germline V CDR1 and CDR2: MDHEN, SYDVKM. The CDR3 contains 14 residues. The CDR3 protein is CASSVGHQREKLFF. CDR3 DNA: TGTGCCAGCAGTGTGGGACACCAAAGAGAAAAACTGTTTTTT. Using reference TRBV28 and TRBJ1-4 for the parts outside the CDR3, the full variable domain is DVKVTQSSRYLVKRTGEKVFLECVQDMDHENMFWYRQDPGLGLRLIYFSYDVKMKEKGDIPEGYSVSREKKERFSLILESASTNQTSMYLCASSVGHQREKLFFGSGTQLSVL.

This clone turned up a few times. The chain employs TRBV25-1 and TRBJ1-5; TRBD1 might be the D (6 bases). CDR1 is MGHDK, CDR2 SYGVNS, per germline. Trimming cost V 1 base and J 7 bases, with 14 bases left between them. The CDR3 is 15 residues long. The CDR3 sequence is CASSESGRGEQPQHF. The CDR3 nucleotides are TGTGCCAGCAGTGAATCCGGCAGGGGTGAACAGCCCCAGCATTTT.

This clone has just one count. This sequence joins TRBV4-1 and TRBJ2-2, with D tentatively TRBD2 (6 bases). Germline CDR1 reads MGHRA; CDR2 reads YSYEKL. The CDR3 contains 14 residues. V lost 4 bases to trimming and J lost 9 bases, with 15 bases between them. The CDR3 DNA reads as TGCGCCAGCAGCCCGACTAGACCCTGGCGGGAGCTGTTTTTT. It translates to CASSPTRPWRELFF.

In DNA form, the CDR3 reads TGTGCCAGCAGCGCTATCGACAGGGGTAATGAAAAACTGTTTTTT. This codes for CASSAIDRGNEKLFF. The chain couples TRBV9 to TRBJ1-4; the match to TRBD1 covers 8 bases. J gave up 4 bases and V 3 bases, and 5 bases lay outside the gene matches. The CDR3 spans 15 residues. In germline, CDR1 is SGDLS, CDR2 YYNGEE.

The chain carries TRBV3-1 (or the pseudogene TRBV3-2) and TRBJ2-3; D possibly corresponds to TRBD1 (5 bases). The CDR3 contains 16 residues. Trimming shortened V by 4 bases and J by 0 bases, and 14 bases separated the two germline ends. Germline loops: CDR1 LGHDT, CDR2 YNNKEL (reference sequence). The CDR3 region is CASSPFLGLSTDTQYF. For the CDR3, the DNA is TGTGCCAGCAGCCCCTTTCTGGGGCTGAGCACAGATACGCAGTATTTT.

The chain is built from TRBV5-1 and TRBJ2-1; maybe TRBD1 (5 bases). Germline CDR1 is SGHRS and CDR2 is YFSETQ. V gave up 4 bases and J gave up 6 bases, with 11 bases separating them. This CDR3 is 13 amino acids long. CDR3 DNA: TGCGCCAGCAGCATCTACCAGGGCAATGAGCAGTTCTTC. This gives the protein CASSIYQGNEQFF.

The J gene is TRBJ2-1, the V gene TRBV29-1; possibly TRBD1 for D (6 bases). The CDR3 consists of 14 residues. The germline V gene has CDR1 SQVTM and CDR2 ANQGSEA. The V gene lost 4 bases and the J gene lost 2 bases, with 12 bases spanning the gap. As DNA, the CDR3 is TGCAGCGTTGGTGACAGGAGTACCTACAATGAGCAGTTCTTC. This sequence encodes CSVGDRSTYNEQFF.

This chain joins TRBV12-3 or TRBV12-4 and TRBJ2-1; D is undetermined. With 3 bases removed from V and 9 bases from J, the gap between germline ends came to 12 bases. This CDR3 region has 13 residues. The CDR3 spells CASSFTRGGEQFF. Written as DNA, the CDR3 is TGTGCCAGCAGTTTTACCAGAGGTGGTGAGCAGTTCTTC.

The chain is built from TRBV7-2 and TRBJ1-5; D ambiguous. This CDR3 has 15 residues. In germline, CDR1 is SGHTA, CDR2 FQGNSA. V shed 1 base and J shed 0 bases, with 7 bases lying between them. The CDR3 sequence is CASSLDGVSNQPQHF. As DNA, the CDR3 is TGTGCCAGCAGCTTAGACGGGGTTAGCAATCAGCCCCAGCATTTT.

Only a few counts were recorded for this clone. The chain employs TRBV4-1 and TRBJ1-3, with D possibly TRBD1 on 5 matching bases. Germline V gene data show CDR1 as MGHRA and CDR2 as YSYEKL. The germline V and J ends were trimmed by 0 bases and 0 bases, with 9 bases remaining between them. This CDR3 contains 16 residues. The DNA for the CDR3 is TGCGCCAGCAGCCAAGACGGGGGTCCCTCTGGAAACACCATATATTTT. It specifies CASSQDGGPSGNTIYF.

J is TRBJ2-2 and V is TRBV4-1; TRBD2 is a possible D gene (7 bases). The CDR3 extends over 16 amino acids. Trimming removed 1 base from V and 5 bases from J, with 14 bases in between. The germline V gene encodes CDR1 MGHRA and CDR2 YSYEKL. CDR3 protein: CASSQAQGGRTGELFF. DNA for the CDR3: TGCGCCAGCAGCCAAGCACAGGGAGGGCGGACCGGGGAGCTGTTTTTT.

This rearrangement joins TRBV19 to TRBJ1-2, with TRBD1 matching 8 bases. Germline V gene data show CDR1 as LNHDA and CDR2 as SQIVND (reference sequence). This CDR3 region has 15 residues. The V and J ends lost 5 bases and 4 bases, in that order; junction bases with no gene match: 9. The CDR3 DNA reads as TGTGCCAGTAGTGCGACTGGACAGGGTTCCTATGGCTACACCTTC. Residues: CASSATGQGSYGYTF.

This chain links TRBV7-2 with TRBJ2-3, with D possibly matching TRBD2 (6 bases). The CDR3 covers 17 residues. The germline V gene encodes CDR1 SGHTA and CDR2 FQGNSA. Between the trimmed V and J ends, which lost 1 base and 6 bases, there was a span of 20 bases. CDR3 protein: CASSLVETRNLGDTQYF. The CDR3 nucleotides are TGTGCCAGCAGCTTAGTGGAGACTAGAAATCTGGGGGATACGCAGTATTTT. Together with reference TRBV7-2 and TRBJ2-3, the CDR3 gives the full variable domain: GAGVSQSPSNKVTEKGKDVELRCDPISGHTALYWYRQSLGQGLEFLIYFQGNSAPDKSGLPSDRFSAERTGGSVSTLTIQRTQQEDSAVYLCASSLVETRNLGDTQYFGPGTRLTVL.

V usage is TRBV24-1 and J usage is TRBJ2-1; 12 bases align to TRBD2. Germline-derived CDR1 and CDR2 are KGHDR and SFDVKD. J lost 5 bases, V lost 3 bases, and 7 bases had no gene match. The CDR3 totals 17 residues. The CDR3 here is CATSDPGLAGPNNEQFF. Here the CDR3 DNA reads TGTGCCACCAGTGATCCCGGACTAGCGGGGCCAAACAATGAGCAGTTCTTC.

The chain carries TRBV10-1 and TRBJ2-3; TRBD1 aligns across 10 bases. The CDR3 is 16 residues long. Germline V gene lookup returns CDR1 WNHNN and CDR2 SYGVQD (reference sequence). V lost 1 base, J lost 5 bases, and 6 bases stayed unmatched. DNA for the CDR3: TGCGCCAGCAGTGAGTTTGCGGGACAGGGGTTAGATACGCAGTATTTT. It yields the protein CASSEFAGQGLDTQYF.

The rearrangement links TRBV11-2 to TRBJ2-1; TRBD2 matches at 10 bases. With V trimmed by 7 bases and J by 8 bases, 8 bases remained unmatched. CDR1 is SGHAT, CDR2 FQNNGV, per germline. This CDR3 is built from 14 residues. CDR3 in DNA: TGTGCCAGCATCGGACTAGCGGTGACGCATGAGCAGTTCTTC. Translated, it gives CASIGLAVTHEQFF.

This chain uses TRBV27 with TRBJ1-4; D possibly corresponds to TRBD1 (6 bases). With 5 bases removed from V and 5 bases from J, the gap between germline ends came to 9 bases. Germline V lookup: CDR1 MNHEY, CDR2 SMNVEV (reference sequence). This CDR3 region has 13 residues. The DNA for the CDR3 is TGTGCCAGCAGTCCGAGGGGGAATGAAAAACTGTTTTTT. Its translation: CASSPRGNEKLFF.

J is TRBJ2-1 and V is TRBV30, with 7 nucleotides matching TRBD1. The CDR3 consists of 14 residues. The V segment lost 1 base and the J segment 7 bases; nucleotides outside the gene matches: 7. The V gene's germline CDR1 is GTSNPN and CDR2 SVGIG (reference sequence). CDR3 loop: CAWSEGRGKNEQFF. The CDR3 DNA sequence: TGTGCCTGGAGTGAGGGCAGGGGGAAGAATGAGCAGTTCTTC.

CDR3 in amino acids: CASSRGQYNEQFF. The CDR3 DNA reads as TGTGCCAGCAGCCGGGGACAGTACAATGAGCAGTTCTTC. This sequence joins TRBV5-6 and TRBJ2-1; 7 bases align to TRBD1. Germline trimming cut 4 bases from V and 4 bases from J; bases unmatched to any gene: 2. The CDR3 runs 13 residues. In germline, CDR1 is SGHDT, CDR2 YYEEEE.

The chain has TRBV11-3 and TRBJ2-7, with D possibly matching TRBD1 (6 bases). The CDR3 totals 14 residues. V was shortened by 0 bases and J by 6 bases, with 12 bases between the two germline ends. CDR1 and CDR2 from the germline V gene are SGHNT and YENEEA. Here the CDR3 DNA reads TGTGCCAGCAGCTTAGATTACGTACAGGGCGAGCAGTACTTC. Translated, it gives CASSLDYVQGEQYF.

The chain has TRBV7-9 and TRBJ1-4, with 9 bases lining up with TRBD1. Looked up from germline, CDR1 is SEHNR and CDR2 is FQNEAQ (reference sequence). This CDR3 has 16 amino acids. V lost 1 base to trimming and J lost 3 bases; unmatched junction nucleotides: 3. Written as DNA, the CDR3 is TGTGCCAGCAGCTTAGGTGACAGGGGGGCTAATGAAAAACTGTTTTTT. Residues: CASSLGDRGANEKLFF.

V is TRBV7-9 and J is TRBJ1-1; D gene unclear. The CDR3 is made up of 13 amino acids. Germline V gene sequence: CDR1 SEHNR, CDR2 FQNEAQ (reference sequence). The V end was cut by 5 bases, the J end by 3 bases, with 10 bases between. Written as DNA, the CDR3 is TGTGCCAGCAGCCGCGCGGGGTACACTGAAGCTTTCTTT. It translates to CASSRAGYTEAFF.

This clone has a handful of counts. This chain links TRBV19 with TRBJ1-1; 8 bases are a match to TRBD1. Germline lookup yields CDR1 LNHDA and CDR2 SQIVND (reference sequence). The CDR3 contains 14 residues. J was trimmed by 2 bases and V by 4 bases; bases with no gene match: 3. CDR3 protein: CASSTTGGNTEAFF. Here the CDR3 DNA reads TGTGCCAGTAGTACCACAGGGGGAAACACTGAAGCTTTCTTT. Full variable domain (missing parts from reference TRBV19 and TRBJ1-1): DGGITQSPKYLFRKEGQNVTLSCEQNLNHDAMYWYRQDPGQGLRLIYYSQIVNDFQKGDIAEGYSVSREKKESFPLTVTSAQKNPTAFYLCASSTTGGNTEAFFGQGTRLTVV.

Only one count was recorded for this clone. CDR3 nucleotides: TGTGCCAGCGGGAGTGCGATGGGAAGTCATGGCTACACCTTC. This codes for CASGSAMGSHGYTF. This rearrangement joins TRBV6-6 to TRBJ1-2; unclear D gene. Germline V gene data show CDR1 as MNHNY and CDR2 as SVGAGI (reference sequence). The CDR3 is made up of 14 amino acids. V gave up 8 bases and J gave up 6 bases, with 19 bases separating them.